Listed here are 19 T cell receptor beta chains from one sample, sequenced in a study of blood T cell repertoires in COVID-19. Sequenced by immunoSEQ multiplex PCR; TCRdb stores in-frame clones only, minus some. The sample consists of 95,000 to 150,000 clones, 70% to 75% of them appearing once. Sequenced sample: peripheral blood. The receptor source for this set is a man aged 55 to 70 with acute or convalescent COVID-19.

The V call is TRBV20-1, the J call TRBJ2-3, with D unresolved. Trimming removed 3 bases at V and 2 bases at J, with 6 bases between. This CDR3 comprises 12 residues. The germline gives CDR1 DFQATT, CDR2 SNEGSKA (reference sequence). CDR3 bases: TGCAGTGCTAGTCGCGACACAGATACGCAGTATTTT. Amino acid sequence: CSASRDTDTQYF.

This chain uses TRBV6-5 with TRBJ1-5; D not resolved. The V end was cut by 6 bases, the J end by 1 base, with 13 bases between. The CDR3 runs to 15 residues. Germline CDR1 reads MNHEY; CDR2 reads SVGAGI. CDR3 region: CASRKEEYSNQPQHF. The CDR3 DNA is TGTGCCAGCAGGAAGGAGGAGTACAGCAATCAGCCCCAGCATTTT.

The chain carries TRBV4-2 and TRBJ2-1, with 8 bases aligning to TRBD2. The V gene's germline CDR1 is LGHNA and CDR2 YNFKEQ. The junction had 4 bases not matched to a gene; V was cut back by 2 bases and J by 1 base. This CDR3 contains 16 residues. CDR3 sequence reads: CASSQLGGRSYNEQFF. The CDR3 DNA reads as TGTGCCAGCAGCCAATTGGGCGGGAGGTCCTACAATGAGCAGTTCTTC.

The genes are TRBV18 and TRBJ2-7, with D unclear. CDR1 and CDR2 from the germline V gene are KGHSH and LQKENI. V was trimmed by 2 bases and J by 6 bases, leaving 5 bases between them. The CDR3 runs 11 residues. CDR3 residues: CASSPESEQYF. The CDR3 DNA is TGTGCCAGCTCACCAGAGAGCGAGCAGTACTTC.

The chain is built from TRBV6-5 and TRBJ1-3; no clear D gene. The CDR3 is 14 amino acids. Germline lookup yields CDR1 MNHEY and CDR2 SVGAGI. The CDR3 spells CAAGSGTSGNTIYF. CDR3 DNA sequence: TGTGCTGCGGGGTCGGGTACCTCTGGAAACACCATATATTTT.

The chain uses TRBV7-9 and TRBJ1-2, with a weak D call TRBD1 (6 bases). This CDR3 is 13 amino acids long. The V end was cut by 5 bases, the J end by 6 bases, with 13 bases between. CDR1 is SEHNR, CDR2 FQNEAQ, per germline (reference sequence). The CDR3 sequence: CASSTKDRDGYTF. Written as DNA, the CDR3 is TGTGCCAGCAGCACAAAGGACAGAGATGGCTACACCTTC. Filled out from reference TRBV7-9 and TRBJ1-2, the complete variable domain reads DTGVSQNPRHKITKRGQNVTFRCDPISEHNRLYWYRQTLGQGPEFLTYFQNEAQLEKSRLLSDRFSAERPKGSFSTLEIQRTEQGDSAMYLCASSTKDRDGYTFGSGTRLTVV.

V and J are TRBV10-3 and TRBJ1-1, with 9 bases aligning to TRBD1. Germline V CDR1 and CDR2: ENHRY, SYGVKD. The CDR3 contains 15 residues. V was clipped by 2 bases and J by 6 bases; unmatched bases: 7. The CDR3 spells CAISEPGQGKPEAFF. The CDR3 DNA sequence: TGTGCCATCAGTGAGCCGGGACAGGGTAAACCTGAAGCTTTCTTT.

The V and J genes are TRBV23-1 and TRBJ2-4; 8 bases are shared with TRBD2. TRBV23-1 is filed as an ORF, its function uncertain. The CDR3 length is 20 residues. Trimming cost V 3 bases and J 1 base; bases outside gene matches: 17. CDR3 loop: CASSHPGGASGGGAKNIQYF. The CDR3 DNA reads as TGCGCCAGCAGTCACCCCGGGGGTGCGTCCGGGGGGGGCGCCAAAAACATTCAGTACTTC.

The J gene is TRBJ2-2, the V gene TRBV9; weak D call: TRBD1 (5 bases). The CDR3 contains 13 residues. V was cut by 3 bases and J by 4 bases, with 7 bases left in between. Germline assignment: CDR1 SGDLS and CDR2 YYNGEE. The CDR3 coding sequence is TGTGCCAGCAGCGCGACAGCCACCGGGGAGCTGTTTTTT. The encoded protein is CASSATATGELFF.

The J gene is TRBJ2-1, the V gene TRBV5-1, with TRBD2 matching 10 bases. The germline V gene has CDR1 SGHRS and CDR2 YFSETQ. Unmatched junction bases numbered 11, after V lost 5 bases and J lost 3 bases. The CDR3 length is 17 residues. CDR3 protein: CASRRNSIAGGYNEQFF. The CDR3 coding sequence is TGCGCCAGCAGACGAAATTCGATAGCGGGGGGCTACAATGAGCAGTTCTTC.

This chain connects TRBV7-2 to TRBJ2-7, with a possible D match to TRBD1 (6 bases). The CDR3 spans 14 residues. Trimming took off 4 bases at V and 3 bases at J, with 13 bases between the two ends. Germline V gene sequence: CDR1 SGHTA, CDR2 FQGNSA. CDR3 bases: TGTGCCAGCAGCTCATCGCGACAGGTCTACGAGCAGTACTTC. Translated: CASSSSRQVYEQYF.

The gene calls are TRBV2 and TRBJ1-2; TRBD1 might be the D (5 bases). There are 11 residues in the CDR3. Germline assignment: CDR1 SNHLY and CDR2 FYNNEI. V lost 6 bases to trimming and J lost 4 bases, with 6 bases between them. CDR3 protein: CASSGGYGYTF. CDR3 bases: TGTGCCAGCAGCGGGGGCTATGGCTACACCTTC.

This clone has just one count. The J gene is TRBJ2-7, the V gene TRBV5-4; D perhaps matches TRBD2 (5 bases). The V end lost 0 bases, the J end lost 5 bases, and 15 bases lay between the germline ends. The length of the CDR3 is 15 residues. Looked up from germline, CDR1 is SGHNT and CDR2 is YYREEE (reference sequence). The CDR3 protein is CASSLGGLGSDEQYF. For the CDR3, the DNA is TGTGCCAGCAGCTTGGGAGGGCTCGGATCCGACGAGCAGTACTTC.

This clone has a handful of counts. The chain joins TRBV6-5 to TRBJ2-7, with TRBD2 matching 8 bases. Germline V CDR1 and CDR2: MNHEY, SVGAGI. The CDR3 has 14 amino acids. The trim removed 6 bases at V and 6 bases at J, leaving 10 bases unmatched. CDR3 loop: CASSHTRTSFEQYF. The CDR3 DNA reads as TGTGCCAGCAGCCACACCCGGACTAGCTTCGAGCAGTACTTC.

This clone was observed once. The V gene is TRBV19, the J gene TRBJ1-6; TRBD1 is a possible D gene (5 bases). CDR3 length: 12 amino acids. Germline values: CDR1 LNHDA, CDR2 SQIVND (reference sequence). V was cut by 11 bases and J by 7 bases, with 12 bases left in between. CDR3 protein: CAVSGNNSPLHF. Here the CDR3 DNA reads TGTGCCGTGTCAGGGAACAATTCACCCCTCCACTTT.

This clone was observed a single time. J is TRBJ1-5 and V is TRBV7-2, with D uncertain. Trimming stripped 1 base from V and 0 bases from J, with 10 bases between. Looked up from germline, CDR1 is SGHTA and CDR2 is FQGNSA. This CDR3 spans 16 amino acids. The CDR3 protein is CASSLGVVYSNQPQHF. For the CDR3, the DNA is TGTGCCAGCAGCTTAGGTGTAGTTTATAGCAATCAGCCCCAGCATTTT.

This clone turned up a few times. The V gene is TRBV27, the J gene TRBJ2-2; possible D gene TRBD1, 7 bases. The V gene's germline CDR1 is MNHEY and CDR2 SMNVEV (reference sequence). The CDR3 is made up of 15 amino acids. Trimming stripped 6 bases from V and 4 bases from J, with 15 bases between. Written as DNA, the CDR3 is TGTGCCAGCAGGGGGGGACAGTTCGTCACCGGGGAGCTGTTTTTT. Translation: CASRGGQFVTGELFF.

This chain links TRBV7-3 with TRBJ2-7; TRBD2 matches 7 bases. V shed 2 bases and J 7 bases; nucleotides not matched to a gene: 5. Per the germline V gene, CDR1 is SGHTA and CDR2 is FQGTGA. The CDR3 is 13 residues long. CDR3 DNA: TGTGCCAGCAGCTTAGCGGGAGATGGTGAGCAGTACTTC. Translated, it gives CASSLAGDGEQYF.

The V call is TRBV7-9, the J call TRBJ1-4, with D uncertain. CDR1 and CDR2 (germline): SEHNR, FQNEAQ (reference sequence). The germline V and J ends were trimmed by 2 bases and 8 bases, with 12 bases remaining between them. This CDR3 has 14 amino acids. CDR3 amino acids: CASSLTREEEKLFF. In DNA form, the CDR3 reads TGTGCCAGCAGCTTAACCCGGGAGGAAGAAAAACTGTTTTTT.